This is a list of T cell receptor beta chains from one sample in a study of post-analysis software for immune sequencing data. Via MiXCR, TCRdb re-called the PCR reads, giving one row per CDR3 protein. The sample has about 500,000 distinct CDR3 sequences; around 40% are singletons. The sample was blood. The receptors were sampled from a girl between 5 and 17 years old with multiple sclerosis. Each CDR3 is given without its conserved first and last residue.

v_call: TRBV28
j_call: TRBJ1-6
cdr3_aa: ASSLILAPLH

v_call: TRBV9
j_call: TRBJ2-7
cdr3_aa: ASSVVTVAGVRSEQY

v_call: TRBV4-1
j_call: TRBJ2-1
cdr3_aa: ASSQDSYGENEQF

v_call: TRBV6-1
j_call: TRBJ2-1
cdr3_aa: ASSGGLAGPYNEQF

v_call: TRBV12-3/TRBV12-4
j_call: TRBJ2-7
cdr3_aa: ASKRTRRGPREQY

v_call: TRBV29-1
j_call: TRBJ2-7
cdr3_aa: SVALGTGWTYEQY

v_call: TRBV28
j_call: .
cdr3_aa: ASSPSGDLYEQY

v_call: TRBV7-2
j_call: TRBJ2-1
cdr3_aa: ASSLQGRTYNEQF

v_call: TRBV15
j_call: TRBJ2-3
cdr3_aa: ATSRDRGSSSDTQY

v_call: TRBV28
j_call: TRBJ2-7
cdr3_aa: ASSFPETTPSFSYEQY